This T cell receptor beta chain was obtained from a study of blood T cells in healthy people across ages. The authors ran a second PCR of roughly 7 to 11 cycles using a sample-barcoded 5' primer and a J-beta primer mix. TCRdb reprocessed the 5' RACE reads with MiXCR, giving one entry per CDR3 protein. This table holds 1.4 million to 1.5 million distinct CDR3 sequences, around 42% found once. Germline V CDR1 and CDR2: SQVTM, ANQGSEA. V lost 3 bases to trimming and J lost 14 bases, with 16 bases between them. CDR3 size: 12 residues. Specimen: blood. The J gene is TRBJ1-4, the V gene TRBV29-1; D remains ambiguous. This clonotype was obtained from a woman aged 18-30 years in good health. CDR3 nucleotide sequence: TGCAGCGTTGAGGCCGGGTCAAAAGCCCTGTTTTTT. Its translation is CSVEAGSKALFF. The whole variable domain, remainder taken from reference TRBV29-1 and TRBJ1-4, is SAVISQKPSRDICQRGTSLTIQCQVDSQVTMMFWYRQQPGQSLTLIATANQGSEATYESGFVIDKFPISRPNLTFSTLTVSNMSPEDSSIYLCSVEAGSKALFFGSGTQLSVL.